The clone carrying this TCR beta chain came up a few times. Its antigen remains unidentified. Isolated per sample were at least 6 million PBMCs. These data belong to a study of blood T cells in healthy people across ages. Overall study findings and caveats: Donor CMV status was unknown, possibly confounding expanded clonotype changes.

A second PCR, run for roughly 7 to 12 cycles, used a sample-barcoded 5' primer plus a J-beta primer mix. TCRdb redid the calling of the 5' RACE reads with MiXCR, one entry per CDR3 protein. The profile shows around 870,000 distinct CDR3 sequences, 29% of them singletons. V was shortened by 0 bases and J by 8 bases, with 19 bases between the two germline ends. The CDR3 length is 16 residues. Germline V gene sequence: CDR1 SEHNR, CDR2 FQNEAQ (reference sequence). The clonotype comes from a woman of 80 years or more in good health. Sequenced input: blood. J is TRBJ1-2 and V is TRBV7-9; D gene ambiguous. The CDR3 region is CASSLASTTSRGGYTF. CDR3 nucleotide sequence: TGTGCCAGCAGCTTAGCGTCCACGACCTCGCGCGGGGGCTACACCTTC.